Below are 17 T cell receptor beta chains sequenced from a single sample in a study of shared clonotypes between healthy human individuals. TCRdb's table, derived via immunoSEQ multiplex PCR, lists solely in-frame clones and lacks some. The sample carries more than 1,200,000 clones, roughly 98.5% recorded once. The source material was naive CD4+ T cells sorted from blood. Sample subset: CD45RA+ positively selected. All receptors come from a man aged 25-45 years in good health.

The V and J genes are TRBV5-1 and TRBJ2-7, with 7 bases matching TRBD1. Germline V gene lookup returns CDR1 SGHRS and CDR2 YFSETQ. Trimming removed 4 bases from V and 3 bases from J; junction bases left unmatched: 4. There are 13 residues in the CDR3. The CDR3 region is CASSVDRDYEQYF. The DNA of the CDR3 is TGCGCCAGCAGCGTAGACAGGGACTACGAGCAGTACTTC.

The chain uses TRBV11-2 and TRBJ2-2, with a weak D call TRBD1 (6 bases). Trimming took 3 bases from V and 4 from J, leaving 9 bases between them. Germline V gene data show CDR1 as SGHAT and CDR2 as FQNNGV. The CDR3 length is 14 residues. CDR3 in DNA: TGTGCCAGCAGCTTGAGGACAGCCACCGGGGAGCTGTTTTTT. Encoded protein: CASSLRTATGELFF.

The chain couples TRBV19 to TRBJ2-6; D is unresolved. This CDR3 has 16 residues. The V end was cut by 5 bases, the J end by 0 bases, with 11 bases between. Looked up from germline, CDR1 is LNHDA and CDR2 is SQIVND (reference sequence). CDR3 residues: CASSPSGNSGANVLTF. DNA of the CDR3: TGTGCCAGTAGTCCCAGTGGAAACTCTGGGGCCAACGTCCTGACTTTC.

V gene TRBV5-5 combines with J gene TRBJ1-5; 9 nucleotides line up with TRBD1. V was clipped by 1 base and J by 2 bases; unmatched bases: 4. CDR1 is SGHKS, CDR2 YYEKEE, per germline (reference sequence). The CDR3 has 16 residues. The CDR3 DNA is TGTGCCAGCAGCTTGACCAGGACAGGGGGCAATCAGCCCCAGCATTTT. Translation: CASSLTRTGGNQPQHF.

The V and J genes are TRBV10-1 and TRBJ1-2, with D uncertain. The CDR3 length is 12 residues. Germline V gene data show CDR1 as WNHNN and CDR2 as SYGVQD (reference sequence). The germline V and J ends were trimmed by 7 bases and 5 bases, with 11 bases remaining between them. The CDR3 sequence: CASTRHWYGYTF. The DNA of the CDR3 is TGCGCCAGCACGCGACACTGGTATGGCTACACCTTC.

The rearrangement joins TRBV5-1 to TRBJ1-1, with D perhaps TRBD1 (6 bases). Germline-derived CDR1 and CDR2 are SGHRS and YFSETQ. CDR3 length equals 16 residues. Trimming took off 1 base at V and 4 bases at J, with 17 bases between the two ends. CDR3 sequence (DNA): TGCGCCAGCAGCTTGACAGGGCCCGAGGGTTTCACTGAAGCTTTCTTT. Translation: CASSLTGPEGFTEAFF. Together with reference TRBV5-1 and TRBJ1-1, the CDR3 gives the full variable domain: KAGVTQTPRYLIKTRGQQVTLSCSPISGHRSVSWYQQTPGQGLQFLFEYFSETQRNKGNFPGRFSGRQFSNSRSEMNVSTLELGDSALYLCASSLTGPEGFTEAFFGQGTRLTVV.

The chain combines TRBV9 with TRBJ2-1; tentative D call: TRBD2 (6 bases). Per the germline V gene, CDR1 is SGDLS and CDR2 is YYNGEE. V gave up 2 bases and J gave up 3 bases, with 12 bases separating them. CDR3 length equals 15 residues. The CDR3 reads CASSVGGDHYNEQFF. CDR3 DNA: TGTGCCAGCAGCGTTGGCGGGGACCACTACAATGAGCAGTTCTTC.

V is TRBV7-2 and J is TRBJ2-2; no clear D gene. Trimming left V 2 bases short and J 3 bases short, with 10 bases between. Germline V gene lookup returns CDR1 SGHTA and CDR2 FQGNSA. The CDR3 loop spans 15 amino acids. DNA of the CDR3: TGTGCCAGCAGCTTAATGGCAATGGACACCGGGGAGCTGTTTTTT. Amino acids: CASSLMAMDTGELFF. Combining the CDR3 with reference TRBV7-2 and TRBJ2-2 gives the whole variable domain GAGVSQSPSNKVTEKGKDVELRCDPISGHTALYWYRQSLGQGLEFLIYFQGNSAPDKSGLPSDRFSAERTGGSVSTLTIQRTQQEDSAVYLCASSLMAMDTGELFFGEGSRLTVL.

The chain has TRBV7-6 and TRBJ2-3; 7 bases match TRBD2. The V and J ends lost 2 bases and 1 base, in that order; junction bases with no gene match: 3. CDR1 is SGHVS, CDR2 FNYEAQ, per germline. The CDR3 length is 15 residues. DNA for the CDR3: TGTGCCAGCAGCTTAACTAGCGTTGGCACAGATACGCAGTATTTT. Translation: CASSLTSVGTDTQYF.

The chain has TRBV5-1 and TRBJ2-5; TRBD2 matches 8 bases. The CDR3 is 14 amino acids. The V gene's germline CDR1 is SGHRS and CDR2 YFSETQ. With V trimmed by 4 bases and J by 5 bases, 7 bases remained unmatched. The CDR3 region is CASSGGLGTETQYF. CDR3 DNA: TGCGCCAGCAGCGGGGGACTAGGGACCGAGACCCAGTACTTC.

The chain is built from TRBV30 and TRBJ1-4, with a tentative D call TRBD1 (5 bases). Trimming removed 5 bases at V and 3 bases at J, with 10 bases between. The CDR3 has 13 residues. Germline CDR1 reads GTSNPN; CDR2 reads SVGIG (reference sequence). The DNA for the CDR3 is TGTGCCTGGTCCGGGACGGCTAATGAAAAACTGTTTTTT. Protein sequence: CAWSGTANEKLFF.

This chain connects TRBV28 to TRBJ2-7; TRBD2 agrees at 8 bases. The CDR3 consists of 15 residues. V was pared by 3 bases and J by 9 bases, with 13 bases of the junction left unmatched. Germline CDR1 reads MDHEN; CDR2 reads SYDVKM. The CDR3 spells CASSLPAGAVQAQYF. In nucleotides, the CDR3 is TGTGCCAGCAGTTTGCCAGCGGGAGCCGTCCAAGCGCAGTACTTC.

This clone showed up just once. J is TRBJ2-1 and V is TRBV6-1; 12 bases line up with TRBD2. The CDR3 covers 13 residues. Germline CDR1 and CDR2: MNHNS and SASEGT. V dropped 6 bases and J dropped 9; count of bases not matched to a gene: 3. The CDR3 spells CASRLAGGREQFF. CDR3 bases: TGTGCCAGCAGACTAGCGGGAGGTCGTGAGCAGTTCTTC.

The chain links TRBV30 to TRBJ1-5; D gene ambiguous. This CDR3 comprises 19 residues. V lost 3 bases and J lost 2, with 26 bases in between. Germline-derived CDR1 and CDR2 are GTSNPN and SVGIG (reference sequence). CDR3 in amino acids: CAWSSGMGPSSGGNQPQHF. Here the CDR3 DNA reads TGTGCCTGGAGCTCCGGGATGGGTCCCTCCAGTGGGGGCAATCAGCCCCAGCATTTT. Based on the CDR3 plus reference TRBV30 and TRBJ1-5, the full variable domain is SQTIHQWPATLVQPVGSPLSLECTVEGTSNPNLYWYRQAAGRGLQLLFYSVGIGQISSEVPQNLSASRPQDRQFILSSKKLLLSDSGFYLCAWSSGMGPSSGGNQPQHFGDGTRLSIL.

The chain has TRBV5-4 and TRBJ2-7, with 12 bases identical to TRBD2. Germline V gives CDR1 SGHNT, CDR2 YYREEE (reference sequence). This CDR3 has 18 residues. With 4 bases clipped from V and 6 bases from J, the junction kept 17 bases outside the gene matches. The CDR3 DNA is TGTGCCAGCAGCCCCCTTTCTCGGGGACTAGCGGGTGGTGGCGAGCAGTACTTC. Amino acids: CASSPLSRGLAGGGEQYF.

The chain recombines TRBV15 with TRBJ1-4, with D uncertain. The V end was cut by 1 base, the J end by 4 bases, with 10 bases between. CDR3 length: 15 amino acids. CDR1 and CDR2 (germline): LNHNV, YYDKDF (reference sequence). The CDR3 spells CATSRAGGSNEKLFF. For the CDR3, the DNA is TGTGCCACCAGCAGAGCTGGCGGGAGTAATGAAAAACTGTTTTTT.

The chain couples TRBV12-5 to TRBJ2-1; TRBD2 matches 10 bases. J gave up 4 bases and V 5 bases, and 8 bases lay outside the gene matches. This CDR3 region has 16 residues. CDR1 and CDR2 (germline): LGHNT, FRNRAP. The CDR3 DNA is TGTGCTAGTGGTCCAGGACTAGCGGTCGGGTACAATGAGCAGTTCTTC. This gives the protein CASGPGLAVGYNEQFF. The variable domain in full, with the rest retrieved from reference TRBV12-5 and TRBJ2-1, is DARVTQTPRHKVTEMGQEVTMRCQPILGHNTVFWYRQTMMQGLELLAYFRNRAPLDDSGMPKDRFSAEMPDATLATLKIQPSEPRDSAVYFCASGPGLAVGYNEQFFGPGTRLTVL.